A single T cell receptor beta chain is shown here with its context. Its antigen remains unidentified. Regions amplified from RNA transcripts were the TCR beta CDR3 regions. HTBI primers were the set used in a first-round RT-PCR of the TCR CDR3. MiXCR, run by TCRdb on the multiplex PCR reads, gives a single entry per CDR3 protein. The sample holds roughly 49,000 distinct CDR3 sequences, less than 65% seen once. The sample is drawn from a study of T cells in Graves' hyperthyroidism and ophthalmopathy. Findings and limits, study-wide: Ophthalmopathy was predicted by the model a median of roughly 6.7 months ahead of onset.

Researchers defined stable Graves' hyperthyroidism as no ophthalmopathy progression within 18 months. Uncontrolled infection, other autoimmune disease, pregnancy or lactation excluded patients. The CDR3 loop spans 14 amino acids. From germline, CDR1 is SGDLS and CDR2 YYNGEE. The ends were cut back, 0 bases at V and 4 bases at J, with 8 bases in the middle. The rearrangement links TRBV9 to TRBJ1-5; no reliable D call. The source of this sequence is a man aged 18 to 30 with Graves' hyperthyroidism. The sample was peripheral blood or thyroid tissue (not recorded which). The CDR3: CASSVGPENQPQHF. The CDR3 DNA follows: TGTGCCAGCAGCGTAGGACCGGAAAATCAGCCCCAGCATTTT.